This is a list of T cell receptor beta chains from one sample in a study of identifying expanded T cells in peripheral blood. Assay used: immunoSEQ multiplex PCR; TCRdb lists only in-frame clones, some missing. The sample has around 130,000 clones; less than 90% are singletons. The sample consisted of blood. Every receptor here comes from a person aged 18-70 years in good health. The CDR3 runs from the conserved cysteine through the conserved F or W. The order of the fields is V gene, clone size, J gene, CDR3 length, D gene, CDR3 protein, CDR3 DNA. A D gene is named only where the DNA matches it firmly. Size is stated for part of the rows, as once, few or many counts, or as a class when the clone is expanded.

V: TRBV6-6; size: NA; J: TRBJ1-1; length: 13; D: TRBD1; CDR3: CASRGQANTEAFF; DNA: TGTGCCAGCAGGGGACAGGCGAACACTGAAGCTTTCTTT
V: TRBV9; size: NA; J: TRBJ2-1; length: 15; D: NA; CDR3: CASSGSGGRHNEQFF; DNA: TGTGCCAGCAGCGGCTCGGGGGGCCGCCACAATGAGCAGTTCTTC
V: TRBV7-2; size: NA; J: TRBJ1-4; length: 14; D: NA; CDR3: CASSFTGINEKLFF; DNA: TGTGCCAGCAGCTTTACAGGAATCAATGAAAAACTGTTTTTT
V: TRBV6-5; size: NA; J: TRBJ1-2; length: 14; D: NA; CDR3: CASSYSDSRGGYTF; DNA: TGTGCCAGCAGTTACTCGGACAGCCGAGGGGGCTACACCTTC
V: TRBV25-1; size: NA; J: TRBJ1-2; length: 14; D: NA; CDR3: CASSYEQRDYGYTF; DNA: TGTGCCAGCAGTTACGAACAACGGGACTATGGCTACACCTTC
V: TRBV15; size: NA; J: TRBJ2-7; length: 14; D: NA; CDR3: CATSRAAGTYEQYF; DNA: TGTGCCACCAGCAGAGCGGCGGGAACCTACGAGCAGTACTTC
V: TRBV28; size: NA; J: TRBJ1-3; length: 16; D: NA; CDR3: CASSLPPPVGGNTIYF; DNA: TGTGCCAGCAGTCTCCCTCCTCCGGTCGGCGGAAACACCATATATTTT
V: TRBV19; size: few; J: TRBJ2-1; length: 13; D: NA; CDR3: CASSPPEGDEQFF; DNA: TGTGCCAGCAGCCCCCCAGAAGGCGATGAGCAGTTCTTC
V: TRBV6-5; size: NA; J: TRBJ1-4; length: 14; D: TRBD1; CDR3: CASSYTGGNEKLFF; DNA: TGTGCCAGCAGTTACACAGGGGGAAATGAAAAACTGTTTTTT
V: TRBV6-6; size: NA; J: TRBJ1-1; length: 12; D: NA; CDR3: CASTRLNTEAFF; DNA: TGTGCCAGCACCCGACTGAACACTGAAGCTTTCTTT
V: TRBV28; size: NA; J: TRBJ1-2; length: 14; D: TRBD1; CDR3: CASSIPKGALGYTF; DNA: TGTGCCAGCAGTATTCCTAAGGGGGCGCTGGGCTACACCTTC
V: TRBV9; size: NA; J: TRBJ1-1; length: 17; D: NA; CDR3: CASSVGVGDSLNTEAFF; DNA: TGTGCCAGCAGCGTAGGAGTAGGTGACAGCTTGAACACTGAAGCTTTCTTT
V: TRBV10-3; size: NA; J: TRBJ1-4; length: 13; D: NA; CDR3: CAITGGRGEKLFF; DNA: TGTGCCATCACTGGAGGGCGGGGTGAAAAACTGTTTTTT
V: TRBV15; size: NA; J: TRBJ2-1; length: 17; D: TRBD2; CDR3: CATSRGDSGGLGDEQFF; DNA: TGTGCCACCAGCAGAGGGGATAGCGGGGGCCTGGGCGATGAGCAGTTCTTC
V: TRBV19; size: NA; J: TRBJ1-2; length: 17; D: TRBD1; CDR3: CASSIDSTGLRKNGYTF; DNA: TGTGCCAGTAGTATAGACTCGACAGGGTTAAGGAAGAATGGCTACACCTTC
V: TRBV5-4; size: NA; J: TRBJ2-7; length: 14; D: TRBD2; CDR3: CASSLLAGAPEQYF; DNA: TGTGCCAGCAGCTTGCTAGCGGGAGCCCCCGAGCAGTACTTC
V: TRBV5-6; size: NA; J: TRBJ1-4; length: 16; D: NA; CDR3: CASSLRIGGLGEKLFF; DNA: TGTGCCAGCAGCCTGAGGATAGGGGGGCTAGGCGAAAAACTGTTTTTT
V: TRBV5-1; size: NA; J: TRBJ2-1; length: 12; D: NA; CDR3: CASRGDENEQFF; DNA: TGCGCCAGCAGGGGAGATGAAAATGAGCAGTTCTTC
V: TRBV29-1; size: NA; J: TRBJ1-2; length: 12; D: NA; CDR3: CSVEGQGYGYTF; DNA: TGCAGCGTTGAAGGGCAGGGGTATGGCTACACCTTC
V: TRBV6-6; size: NA; J: TRBJ2-7; length: 14; D: TRBD1; CDR3: CASTQPGQGDEQYF; DNA: TGTGCCAGCACTCAACCGGGACAGGGAGACGAGCAGTACTTC
V: TRBV5-4; size: NA; J: TRBJ2-1; length: 12; D: NA; CDR3: CASSFTNNEQFF; DNA: TGTGCCAGCAGCTTTACAAACAATGAGCAGTTCTTC
V: TRBV9; size: few; J: TRBJ1-3; length: 15; D: TRBD1; CDR3: CASSANRDRGNTIYF; DNA: TGTGCCAGCAGCGCAAACCGGGACAGAGGAAACACCATATATTTT
V: TRBV5-1; size: NA; J: TRBJ2-5; length: 14; D: TRBD2; CDR3: CASTGGLVKGTQYF; DNA: TGCGCCAGCACGGGGGGACTAGTAAAGGGGACCCAGTACTTC
V: TRBV7-3; size: NA; J: TRBJ2-7; length: 13; D: TRBD1; CDR3: CASSSGQGGEQYF; DNA: TGTGCCAGCAGCTCCGGACAGGGCGGCGAGCAGTACTTC
V: TRBV27; size: NA; J: TRBJ2-3; length: 13; D: NA; CDR3: CASSYVRTDTQYF; DNA: TGTGCCAGCAGTTATGTCCGCACAGATACGCAGTATTTT
V: TRBV9; size: NA; J: TRBJ1-3; length: 14; D: NA; CDR3: CASSVATDGNTIYF; DNA: TGTGCCAGCAGCGTAGCGACAGATGGAAACACCATATATTTT
V: TRBV19; size: NA; J: TRBJ2-5; length: 13; D: NA; CDR3: CASSRILLETQYF; DNA: TGTGCCAGTAGCCGGATCCTACTTGAGACCCAGTACTTC
V: TRBV25-1; size: NA; J: TRBJ1-1; length: 12; D: NA; CDR3: CASTSRGVEAFF; DNA: TGTGCCAGCACCTCCCGGGGGGTTGAAGCTTTCTTT
V: TRBV7-9; size: NA; J: TRBJ2-1; length: 12; D: NA; CDR3: CASSWVADEQFF; DNA: TGTGCCAGCAGCTGGGTCGCGGATGAGCAGTTCTTC
V: TRBV6-1; size: NA; J: TRBJ1-5; length: 21; D: TRBD1; CDR3: CASSENQEWQGATHSNQPQHF; DNA: TGTGCCAGCAGTGAAAATCAAGAGTGGCAGGGGGCTACTCATAGCAATCAGCCCCAGCATTTT
V: TRBV4-1; size: NA; J: TRBJ2-7; length: 16; D: NA; CDR3: CASSQELTSVPVEQYF; DNA: TGCGCCAGCAGCCAAGAACTCACTTCAGTTCCCGTCGAGCAGTACTTC
V: TRBV11-2; size: NA; J: TRBJ2-7; length: 15; D: NA; CDR3: CASSLVGRSSYEQYF; DNA: TGTGCCAGCAGCTTAGTTGGGAGGAGCTCCTACGAGCAGTACTTC
V: TRBV18; size: NA; J: TRBJ2-7; length: 13; D: NA; CDR3: CASSPGINYEQYF; DNA: TGTGCCAGCTCACCAGGGATTAACTACGAGCAGTACTTC
V: TRBV9; size: NA; J: TRBJ1-5; length: 13; D: TRBD1; CDR3: CASARQGNQPQHF; DNA: TGTGCCAGCGCCCGACAGGGGAATCAGCCCCAGCATTTT
V: TRBV27; size: NA; J: TRBJ2-7; length: 15; D: TRBD2; CDR3: CASSLRASGYYEQYF; DNA: TGTGCCAGCAGTTTAAGGGCTAGCGGTTACTACGAGCAGTACTTC
V: TRBV11-2; size: NA; J: TRBJ2-1; length: 15; D: NA; CDR3: CASDTEDTYYNEQFF; DNA: TGTGCCAGCGACACGGAGGACACCTACTACAATGAGCAGTTCTTC
V: TRBV30; size: once; J: TRBJ1-4; length: 18; D: NA; CDR3: CAWSGGSLFRTVSEKLFF; DNA: TGTGCCTGGAGTGGGGGAAGCCTTTTCCGGACAGTGAGTGAAAAACTGTTTTTT
V: TRBV5-1; size: NA; J: TRBJ2-7; length: 13; D: TRBD1; CDR3: CASSLGQGAEQYF; DNA: TGCGCCAGCAGCTTGGGACAGGGGGCCGAGCAGTACTTC
V: TRBV25-1; size: NA; J: TRBJ2-7; length: 17; D: NA; CDR3: CASSDSKAAGKAYEQYF; DNA: TGTGCCAGCAGTGACAGTAAAGCGGCAGGGAAAGCCTACGAGCAGTACTTC
V: TRBV2; size: NA; J: TRBJ2-5; length: 13; D: NA; CDR3: CASRNTVQETQYF; DNA: TGTGCCAGCAGAAACACAGTTCAAGAGACCCAGTACTTC
V: TRBV6-6; size: NA; J: TRBJ1-2; length: 12; D: NA; CDR3: CASSGTYYGYTF; DNA: TGTGCCAGCAGCGGGACATACTATGGCTACACCTTC
V: TRBV6-4; size: NA; J: TRBJ1-1; length: 15; D: NA; CDR3: CASSLPPGSNTEAFF; DNA: TGTGCCAGCAGCCTCCCCCCCGGGTCGAACACTGAAGCTTTCTTT
V: TRBV11-2; size: NA; J: TRBJ1-3; length: 12; D: NA; CDR3: CASSLTGNTIYF; DNA: TGTGCCAGCAGCTTAACGGGAAACACCATATATTTT
V: TRBV19; size: NA; J: TRBJ2-2; length: 16; D: NA; CDR3: CATTRPGTLNTGELFF; DNA: TGTGCCACTACCCGGCCGGGGACATTGAACACCGGGGAGCTGTTTTTT
V: TRBV6-5; size: NA; J: TRBJ2-6; length: 15; D: NA; CDR3: CASSYSRTGANVLTF; DNA: TGTGCCAGCAGTTACTCAAGGACTGGGGCCAACGTCCTGACTTTC
V: TRBV15; size: NA; J: TRBJ1-4; length: 16; D: NA; CDR3: CATSRKSGTTNEKLFF; DNA: TGTGCCACCAGCAGAAAATCAGGGACAACTAATGAAAAACTGTTTTTT
V: TRBV11-3; size: NA; J: TRBJ2-1; length: 14; D: NA; CDR3: CASSLVGGYNEQFF; DNA: TGTGCCAGCAGCTTAGTAGGGGGATACAATGAGCAGTTCTTC
V: TRBV20-1; size: NA; J: TRBJ2-5; length: 10; D: NA; CDR3: CSALGETQYF; DNA: TGCAGTGCCCTGGGGGAGACCCAGTACTTC
V: TRBV5-6; size: many; J: TRBJ1-1; length: 12; D: TRBD1; CDR3: CASSFIQGAAFF; DNA: TGTGCCAGCAGCTTTATACAGGGGGCAGCTTTCTTT
V: TRBV11-2; size: few; J: TRBJ2-1; length: 15; D: TRBD2; CDR3: CASSLDFGTSDEQFF; DNA: TGTGCCAGCAGCTTAGATTTTGGGACTAGCGACGAGCAGTTCTTC
V: TRBV7-2; size: NA; J: TRBJ1-3; length: 15; D: NA; CDR3: CASSLVQAGLNTIYF; DNA: TGTGCCAGCAGCTTAGTGCAGGCAGGGCTAAACACCATATATTTT
V: TRBV18; size: NA; J: TRBJ1-5; length: 12; D: NA; CDR3: CASSSSTQPQHF; DNA: TGTGCCAGCTCAAGTAGCACTCAGCCCCAGCATTTT
V: TRBV5-1; size: NA; J: TRBJ2-7; length: 14; D: NA; CDR3: CASGLSHSAYEQYF; DNA: TGCGCCAGCGGGCTCAGCCACAGCGCCTACGAGCAGTACTTC
V: TRBV19; size: NA; J: TRBJ1-1; length: 17; D: NA; CDR3: CASSNLLGGAMNTEAFF; DNA: TGTGCCAGTAGTAATCTCCTGGGAGGGGCAATGAACACTGAAGCTTTCTTT
V: TRBV7-2; size: NA; J: TRBJ1-4; length: 13; D: TRBD1; CDR3: CASSEGQQLSLFF; DNA: TGTGCCAGCAGCGAGGGACAGCAACTAAGTCTGTTTTTT
V: TRBV25-1; size: NA; J: TRBJ2-7; length: 13; D: NA; CDR3: CASKNRETYEQYF; DNA: TGTGCCAGCAAAAACAGGGAAACCTACGAGCAGTACTTC
V: TRBV27; size: NA; J: TRBJ1-2; length: 17; D: TRBD1; CDR3: CASSLDYLGQGSYGYTF; DNA: TGTGCCAGCAGTTTAGATTACCTGGGACAGGGAAGCTATGGCTACACCTTC
V: TRBV5-4; size: NA; J: TRBJ2-3; length: 14; D: NA; CDR3: CASSSPRLADTQYF; DNA: TGTGCCAGCAGTAGTCCCAGGCTGGCAGATACGCAGTATTTT